This T cell receptor (beta chain) was sequenced for a study of CD8 T cells in ankylosing spondylitis. This clonotype was seen a few times. Its antigen is as yet unknown. TCRdb analysed the 5' RACE reads with MiXCR anew, one entry per CDR3 protein. This table has roughly 440,000 distinct CDR3 sequences, roughly 18% appearing once. Germline V CDR1 and CDR2: KGHDR, SFDVKD. The V end was cut by 4 bases, the J end by 2 bases, with 12 bases between. The CDR3 is 15 amino acids. Study-wide points: Some motif variants had been reported before (in reactive arthritis synovial fluid and blood). What seemed typical of ankylosing spondylitis blood was a TCR beta motif built from several highly homologous variants.

Material: blood, either unsorted or a sorted T cell fraction (not recorded which). The V and J genes are TRBV24-1 and TRBJ2-3, with a tentative D call TRBD1 (6 bases). This TCR was recovered from a male donor with ankylosing spondylitis. The CDR3 nucleotides read TGTGCCACCAGTGACCTCCGACAGGACACAGATACGCAGTATTTT. This codes for CATSDLRQDTDTQYF.